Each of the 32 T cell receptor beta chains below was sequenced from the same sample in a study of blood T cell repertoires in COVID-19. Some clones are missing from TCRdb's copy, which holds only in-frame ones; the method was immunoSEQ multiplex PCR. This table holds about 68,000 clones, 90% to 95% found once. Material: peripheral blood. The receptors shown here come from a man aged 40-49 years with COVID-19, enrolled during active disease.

CDR3 residues: CASRLPGLSTGELFF. The CDR3 nucleotides are TGTGCCAGCAGACTGCCGGGACTGAGCACCGGGGAGCTGTTTTTT. This chain joins TRBV6-5 and TRBJ2-2, with TRBD2 as a possible D gene (6 bases). CDR1 is MNHEY, CDR2 SVGAGI, per germline. The CDR3 covers 15 residues. V shed 6 bases and J shed 4 bases, with 15 bases lying between them.

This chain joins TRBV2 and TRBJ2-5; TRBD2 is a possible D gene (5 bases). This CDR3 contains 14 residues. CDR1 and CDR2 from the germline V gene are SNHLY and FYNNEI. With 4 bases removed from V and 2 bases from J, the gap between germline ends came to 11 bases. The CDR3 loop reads CASSGVGVQETQYF. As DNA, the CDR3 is TGTGCCAGCAGTGGGGTCGGGGTTCAAGAGACCCAGTACTTC.

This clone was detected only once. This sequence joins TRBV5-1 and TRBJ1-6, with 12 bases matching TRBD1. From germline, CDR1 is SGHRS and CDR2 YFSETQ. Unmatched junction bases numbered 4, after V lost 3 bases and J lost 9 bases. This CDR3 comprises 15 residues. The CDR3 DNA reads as TGCGCCAGCAGCTCCGGGACAGGGGGCGGTTCACCCCTCCACTTT. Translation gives CASSSGTGGGSPLHF.

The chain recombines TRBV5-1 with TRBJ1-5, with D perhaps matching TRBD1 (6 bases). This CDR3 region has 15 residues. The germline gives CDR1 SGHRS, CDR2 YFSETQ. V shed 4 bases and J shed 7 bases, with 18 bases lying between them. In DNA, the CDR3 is TGCGCCAGCAGCGTCCAAGGGGGATCGGAACAGCCCCAGCATTTT. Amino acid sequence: CASSVQGGSEQPQHF.

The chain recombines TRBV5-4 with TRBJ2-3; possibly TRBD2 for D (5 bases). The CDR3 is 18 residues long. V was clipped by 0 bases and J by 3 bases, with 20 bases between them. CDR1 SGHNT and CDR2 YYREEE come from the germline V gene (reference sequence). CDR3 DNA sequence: TGTGCCAGCAGCTTGGATCGGGGTCCCCTCGAAGGAACAGATACGCAGTATTTT. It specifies CASSLDRGPLEGTDTQYF.

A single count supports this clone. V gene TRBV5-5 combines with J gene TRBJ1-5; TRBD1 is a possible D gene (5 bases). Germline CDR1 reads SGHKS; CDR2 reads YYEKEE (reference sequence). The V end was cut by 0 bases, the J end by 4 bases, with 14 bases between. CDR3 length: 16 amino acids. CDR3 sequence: CASSLGGGAQNQPQHF. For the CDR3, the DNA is TGTGCCAGCAGCTTGGGGGGCGGGGCCCAAAATCAGCCCCAGCATTTT.

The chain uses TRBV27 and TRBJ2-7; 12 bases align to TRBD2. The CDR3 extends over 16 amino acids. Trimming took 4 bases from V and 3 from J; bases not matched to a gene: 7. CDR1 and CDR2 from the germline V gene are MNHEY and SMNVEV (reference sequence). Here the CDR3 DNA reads TGTGCCAGCAGTTACCAACTAGCGGGGGGACGCTACGAGCAGTACTTC. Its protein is CASSYQLAGGRYEQYF.

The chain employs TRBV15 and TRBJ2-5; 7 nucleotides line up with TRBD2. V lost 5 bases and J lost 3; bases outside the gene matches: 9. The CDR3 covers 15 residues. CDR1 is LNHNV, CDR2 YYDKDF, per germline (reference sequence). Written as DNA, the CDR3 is TGTGCCACCAGCGAATCCCAGGGAGGGGAAGAGACCCAGTACTTC. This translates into CATSESQGGEETQYF.

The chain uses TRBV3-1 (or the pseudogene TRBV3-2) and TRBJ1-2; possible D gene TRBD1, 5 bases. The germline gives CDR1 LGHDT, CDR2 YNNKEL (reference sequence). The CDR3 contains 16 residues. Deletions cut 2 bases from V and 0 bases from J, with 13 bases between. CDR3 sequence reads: CASSQWGLGSNYGYTF. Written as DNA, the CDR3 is TGTGCCAGCAGCCAATGGGGCCTGGGATCTAACTATGGCTACACCTTC.

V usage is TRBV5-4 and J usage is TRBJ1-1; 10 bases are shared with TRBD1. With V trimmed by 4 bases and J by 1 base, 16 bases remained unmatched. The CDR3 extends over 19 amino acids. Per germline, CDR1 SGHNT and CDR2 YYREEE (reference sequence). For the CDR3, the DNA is TGTGCCAGCAGCCCACACCGGGGGACGACAGGGGGCGCGAACACTGAAGCTTTCTTT. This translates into CASSPHRGTTGGANTEAFF.

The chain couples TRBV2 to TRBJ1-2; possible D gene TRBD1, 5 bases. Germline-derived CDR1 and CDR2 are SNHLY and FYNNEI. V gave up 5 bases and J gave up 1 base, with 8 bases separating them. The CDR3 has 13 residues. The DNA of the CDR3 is TGTGCCAGCAGTTCAGACAGTAACTATGGCTACACCTTC. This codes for CASSSDSNYGYTF.

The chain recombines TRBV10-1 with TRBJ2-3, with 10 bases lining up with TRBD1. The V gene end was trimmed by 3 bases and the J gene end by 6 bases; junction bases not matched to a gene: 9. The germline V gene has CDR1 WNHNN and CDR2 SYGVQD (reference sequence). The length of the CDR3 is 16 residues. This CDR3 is CASSDVRDRGVDTQYF. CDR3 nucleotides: TGCGCCAGCAGTGATGTTCGGGACAGGGGTGTGGATACGCAGTATTTT.

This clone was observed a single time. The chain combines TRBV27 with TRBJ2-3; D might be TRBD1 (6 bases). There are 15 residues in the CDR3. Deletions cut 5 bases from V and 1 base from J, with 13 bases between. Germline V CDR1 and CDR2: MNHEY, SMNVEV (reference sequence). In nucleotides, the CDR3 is TGTGCCAGCAGTCCTCCGACAGGCGGCACAGATACGCAGTATTTT. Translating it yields CASSPPTGGTDTQYF.

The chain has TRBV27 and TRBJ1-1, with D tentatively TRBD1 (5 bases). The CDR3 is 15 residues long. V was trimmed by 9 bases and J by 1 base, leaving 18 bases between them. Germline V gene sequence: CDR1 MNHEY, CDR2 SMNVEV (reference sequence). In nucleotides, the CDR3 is TGTGCCAGTAGAGCGGGGGGTGCCGGGAACACTGAAGCTTTCTTT. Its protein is CASRAGGAGNTEAFF.

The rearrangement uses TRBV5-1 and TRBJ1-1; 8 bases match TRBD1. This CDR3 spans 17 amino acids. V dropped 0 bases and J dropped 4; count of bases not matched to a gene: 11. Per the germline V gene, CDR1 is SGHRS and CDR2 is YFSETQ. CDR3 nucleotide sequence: TGCGCCAGCAGCTTGGTTCGACAGGGGCAGGGCAGCACTGAAGCTTTCTTT. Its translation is CASSLVRQGQGSTEAFF.

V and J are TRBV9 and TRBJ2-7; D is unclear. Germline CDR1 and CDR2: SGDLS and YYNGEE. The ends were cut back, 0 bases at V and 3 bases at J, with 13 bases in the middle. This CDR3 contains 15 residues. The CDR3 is CASSVAPGSGYEQYF. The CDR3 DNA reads TGTGCCAGCAGCGTAGCCCCAGGTTCAGGCTACGAGCAGTACTTC.

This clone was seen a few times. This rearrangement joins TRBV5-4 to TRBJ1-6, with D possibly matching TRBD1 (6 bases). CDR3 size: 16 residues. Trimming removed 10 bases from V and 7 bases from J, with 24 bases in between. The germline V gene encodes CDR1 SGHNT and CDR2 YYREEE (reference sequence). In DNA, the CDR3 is TGTGCCGCACAGGACAGCGCAAAACCCCCAAATTCACCCCTCCACTTT. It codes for CAAQDSAKPPNSPLHF.

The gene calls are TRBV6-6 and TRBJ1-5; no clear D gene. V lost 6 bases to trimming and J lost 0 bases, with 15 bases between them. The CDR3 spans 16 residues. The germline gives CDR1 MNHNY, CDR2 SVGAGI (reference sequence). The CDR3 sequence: CASRPGGSDSNQPQHF. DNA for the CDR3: TGTGCCAGCAGACCGGGAGGGTCAGATAGCAATCAGCCCCAGCATTTT.

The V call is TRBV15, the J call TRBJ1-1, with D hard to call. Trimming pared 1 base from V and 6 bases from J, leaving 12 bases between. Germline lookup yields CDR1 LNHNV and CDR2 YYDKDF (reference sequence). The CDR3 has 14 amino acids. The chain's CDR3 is CATSRASGGAEAFF. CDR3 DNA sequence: TGTGCCACCAGCAGAGCGTCTGGAGGAGCTGAAGCTTTCTTT.

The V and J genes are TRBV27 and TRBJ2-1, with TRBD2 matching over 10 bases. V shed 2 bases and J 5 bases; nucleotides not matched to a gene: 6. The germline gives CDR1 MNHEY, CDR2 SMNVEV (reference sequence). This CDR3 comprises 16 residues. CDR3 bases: TGTGCCAGCAGTTTAGAGCGGGGGGGTGGGGACAATGAGCAGTTCTTC. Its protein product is CASSLERGGGDNEQFF.

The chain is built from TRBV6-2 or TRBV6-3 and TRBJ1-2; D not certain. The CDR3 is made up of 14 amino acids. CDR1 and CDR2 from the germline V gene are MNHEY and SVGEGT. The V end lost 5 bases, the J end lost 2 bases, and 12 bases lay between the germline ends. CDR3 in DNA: TGTGCCAGCAGTACCCAGCGGAGCAACTATGGCTACACCTTC. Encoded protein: CASSTQRSNYGYTF.

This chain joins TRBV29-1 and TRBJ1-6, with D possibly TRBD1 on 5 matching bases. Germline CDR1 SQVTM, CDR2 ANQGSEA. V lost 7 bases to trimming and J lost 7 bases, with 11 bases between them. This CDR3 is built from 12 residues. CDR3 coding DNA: TGCAGCGCCCAGGAGGGGAATTCACCCCTCCACTTT. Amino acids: CSAQEGNSPLHF. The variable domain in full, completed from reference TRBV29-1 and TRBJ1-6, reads SAVISQKPSRDICQRGTSLTIQCQVDSQVTMMFWYRQQPGQSLTLIATANQGSEATYESGFVIDKFPISRPNLTFSTLTVSNMSPEDSSIYLCSAQEGNSPLHFGNGTRLTVT.

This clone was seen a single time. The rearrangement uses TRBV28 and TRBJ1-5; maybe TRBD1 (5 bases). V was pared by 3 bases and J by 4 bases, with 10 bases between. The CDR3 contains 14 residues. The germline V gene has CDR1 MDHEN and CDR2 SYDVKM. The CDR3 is CASSFPRGNQPQHF. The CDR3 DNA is TGTGCCAGCAGTTTTCCCCGGGGGAATCAGCCCCAGCATTTT. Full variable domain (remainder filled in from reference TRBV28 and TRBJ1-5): DVKVTQSSRYLVKRTGEKVFLECVQDMDHENMFWYRQDPGLGLRLIYFSYDVKMKEKGDIPEGYSVSREKKERFSLILESASTNQTSMYLCASSFPRGNQPQHFGDGTRLSIL.

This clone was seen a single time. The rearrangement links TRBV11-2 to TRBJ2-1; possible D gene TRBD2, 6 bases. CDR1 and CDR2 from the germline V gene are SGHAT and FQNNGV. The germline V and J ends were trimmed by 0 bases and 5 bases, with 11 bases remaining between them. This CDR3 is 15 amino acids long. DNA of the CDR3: TGTGCCAGCAGCTTAGATGCGGGGTACAACAATGAGCAGTTCTTC. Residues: CASSLDAGYNNEQFF. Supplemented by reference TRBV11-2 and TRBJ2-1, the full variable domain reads EAGVAQSPRYKIIEKRQSVAFWCNPISGHATLYWYQQILGQGPKLLIQFQNNGVVDDSQLPKDRFSAERLKGVDSTLKIQPAKLEDSAVYLCASSLDAGYNNEQFFGPGTRLTVL.

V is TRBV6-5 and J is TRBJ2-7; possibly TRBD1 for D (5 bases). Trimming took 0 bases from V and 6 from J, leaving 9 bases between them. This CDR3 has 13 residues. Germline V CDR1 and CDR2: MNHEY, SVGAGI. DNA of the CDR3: TGTGCCAGCAGTTACTCGGTCAGGGCCGAGCAGTACTTC. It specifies CASSYSVRAEQYF.

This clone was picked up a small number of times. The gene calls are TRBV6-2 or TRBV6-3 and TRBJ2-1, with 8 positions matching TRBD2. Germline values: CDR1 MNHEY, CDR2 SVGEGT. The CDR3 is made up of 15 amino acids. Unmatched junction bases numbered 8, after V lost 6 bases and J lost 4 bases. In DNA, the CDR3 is TGTGCCAGCAGCGGTGCGGGGGGCCCATACAATGAGCAGTTCTTC. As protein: CASSGAGGPYNEQFF.

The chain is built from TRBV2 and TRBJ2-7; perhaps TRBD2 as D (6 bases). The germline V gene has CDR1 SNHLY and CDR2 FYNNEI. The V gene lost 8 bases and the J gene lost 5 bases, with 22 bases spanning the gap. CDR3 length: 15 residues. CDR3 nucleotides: TGTGCCAGCGGAGGGCAGGGAGTCGGTAGGAACGAGCAGTACTTC. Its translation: CASGGQGVGRNEQYF.

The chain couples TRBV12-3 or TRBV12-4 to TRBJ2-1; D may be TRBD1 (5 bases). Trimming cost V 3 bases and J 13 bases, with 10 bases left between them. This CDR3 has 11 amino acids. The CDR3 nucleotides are TGTGCCAGCAGTTTTAGGGGTCATCAGTTCTTC. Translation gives CASSFRGHQFF.

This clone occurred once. This chain's CDR3 is CASSSTEAYYGYTF. The CDR3 DNA reads as TGTGCCAGCAGTTCGACAGAAGCCTATTATGGCTACACCTTC. The chain joins TRBV28 to TRBJ1-2, with a weak D call TRBD1 (5 bases). Trimming took 4 bases from V and 5 from J, leaving 14 bases between them. The length of the CDR3 is 14 residues. Per germline, CDR1 MDHEN and CDR2 SYDVKM.

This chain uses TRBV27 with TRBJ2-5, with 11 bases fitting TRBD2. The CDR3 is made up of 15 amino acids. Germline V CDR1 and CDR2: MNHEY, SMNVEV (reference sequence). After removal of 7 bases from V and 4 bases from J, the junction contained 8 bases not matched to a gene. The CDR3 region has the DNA TGTGCCAGCAAAGATAGCGGGGGGGCGAGAGAGACCCAGTACTTC. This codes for CASKDSGGARETQYF.

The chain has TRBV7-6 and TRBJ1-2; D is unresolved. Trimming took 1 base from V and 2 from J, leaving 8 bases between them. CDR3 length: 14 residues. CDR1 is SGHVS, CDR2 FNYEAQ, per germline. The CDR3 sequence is CASSLGPVNYGYTF. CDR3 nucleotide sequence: TGTGCCAGCAGCTTAGGCCCGGTGAACTATGGCTACACCTTC.

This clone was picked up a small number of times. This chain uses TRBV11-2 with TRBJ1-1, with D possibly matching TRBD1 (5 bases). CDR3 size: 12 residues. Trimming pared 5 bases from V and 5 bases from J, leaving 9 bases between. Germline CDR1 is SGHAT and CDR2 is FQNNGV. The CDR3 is CASSPGETEAFF. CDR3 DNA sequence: TGTGCCAGCAGCCCGGGGGAGACTGAAGCTTTCTTT.